These 29 T cell receptor beta chains originate from one sample sequenced in a study of T cells after yellow fever vaccination. TCRdb redid the calling of the 5' RACE reads with MiXCR, one entry per CDR3 protein. This sample yields 400,000 or so distinct CDR3 sequences, of which around 20% are seen a single time; 18% belongs to the top ten. The specimen was PBMCs, collected before the yellow fever booster vaccination. These receptors all come from a man aged 18 to 29 who received the YFV17D yellow fever vaccine.

This chain joins TRBV6-5 and TRBJ1-2, with 7 bases identical to TRBD1. This CDR3 spans 16 amino acids. Per the germline V gene, CDR1 is MNHEY and CDR2 is SVGAGI. Trimming at V came to 5 bases and at J to 4 bases, leaving 13 bases not matched to a gene. The CDR3 nucleotides read TGTGCCAGCAGTGGACCTTCGGGACAGCTCTTCTATGGCTACACCTTC. Translated, it gives CASSGPSGQLFYGYTF.

This clonotype occurred many times. The chain has TRBV11-2 and TRBJ2-3, with D possibly being TRBD1 or TRBD2 (5 bases each). Germline CDR1 SGHAT, CDR2 FQNNGV. The CDR3 is made up of 16 amino acids. The V end lost 4 bases, the J end lost 4 bases, and 18 bases lay between the germline ends. The CDR3: CASSSFRDPPPDTQYF. CDR3 nucleotide sequence: TGTGCCAGCAGCTCCTTCCGGGACCCCCCGCCAGATACGCAGTATTTT.

There are a few counts of this clonotype. The chain is built from TRBV30 and TRBJ2-5; D unresolved. The CDR3 contains 13 residues. CDR1 and CDR2 from the germline V gene are GTSNPN and SVGIG (reference sequence). Trimming removed 2 bases from V and 1 base from J, with 8 bases in between. The CDR3 loop is CAWSKGSQETQYF. The CDR3 DNA follows: TGTGCCTGGAGTAAAGGGTCCCAAGAGACCCAGTACTTC.

The chain has TRBV3-1 and TRBJ2-5; the D is unclear. V was pared by 7 bases and J by 2 bases, with 17 bases between. The germline V gene has CDR1 LGHDT and CDR2 YNNKEL (reference sequence). The CDR3 is 15 residues long. This CDR3 reads CASTHRPPPQETQYF. CDR3 sequence (DNA): TGTGCCAGCACCCACCGCCCCCCACCGCAAGAGACCCAGTACTTC.

This clonotype has a handful of counts. V usage is TRBV3-1 and J usage is TRBJ1-4; D call uncertain. The CDR3 runs to 15 residues. Trimming took off 5 bases at V and 3 bases at J, with 13 bases between the two ends. Germline CDR1 is LGHDT and CDR2 is YNNKEL (reference sequence). CDR3 nucleotide sequence: TGTGCCAGCAGCGCGGAATGGGCAGCTAATGAAAAACTGTTTTTT. It encodes CASSAEWAANEKLFF.

V usage is TRBV5-1 and J usage is TRBJ1-4, with a possible D match to TRBD1 (5 bases). CDR3 length equals 15 residues. V lost 4 bases to trimming and J lost 0 bases, with 10 bases between them. The germline CDR1 and CDR2 sequences are SGHRS and YFSETQ. This CDR3 is CASSTQGATNEKLFF. The CDR3 region has the DNA TGCGCCAGCAGCACGCAGGGTGCAACTAATGAAAAACTGTTTTTT.

The chain has TRBV6-2 or TRBV6-3 and TRBJ2-1; the match to TRBD2 covers 7 bases. CDR1 MNHEY and CDR2 SVGEGT come from the germline V gene. CDR3 length: 16 residues. Losses at the gene ends were 2 bases for V and 2 bases for J; bases not matched to a gene: 6. CDR3 nucleotides: TGTGCCAGCAGTTACCTCCGGGACTACACCTACAATGAGCAGTTCTTC. Amino acids: CASSYLRDYTYNEQFF.

This clonotype came up many times. The rearrangement links TRBV4-1 to TRBJ1-1; TRBD1 is a possible D gene (5 bases). CDR3 length: 17 amino acids. Germline CDR1 reads MGHRA; CDR2 reads YSYEKL. The ends were cut back, 2 bases at V and 1 base at J, with 17 bases in the middle. The CDR3 DNA reads as TGCGCCAGCAGCCAACCGAGGCGCAGGGCGGCGAACACTGAAGCTTTCTTT. The encoded protein is CASSQPRRRAANTEAFF.

CDR3 in DNA: TGTGCCAGCAAGACAAGCGGCGGGGGGCAAGAGACCCAGTACTTC. This encodes CASKTSGGGQETQYF. The V gene is TRBV12-3 or TRBV12-4, the J gene TRBJ2-5; 8 nucleotides align to TRBD2. Trimming at V came to 7 bases and at J to 2 bases, leaving 9 bases not matched to a gene. CDR3 length equals 15 residues.

This clonotype was seen only a few times. The CDR3 DNA reads TGCGCCAGCAGCCAACTAGCTAGCACAGATACGCAGTATTTT. Protein: CASSQLASTDTQYF. This chain uses TRBV4-3 with TRBJ2-3; D is possibly TRBD2 (5 bases). The CDR3 contains 14 residues. The V end was cut by 2 bases, the J end by 0 bases, with 6 bases between. Germline-derived CDR1 and CDR2 are LGHNA and YSLEER.

This clonotype was found many times. The chain carries TRBV6-5 and TRBJ1-5, with TRBD1 identical over 9 bases. The length of the CDR3 is 15 residues. Germline V gene data show CDR1 as MNHEY and CDR2 as SVGAGI. After removal of 5 bases from V and 1 base from J, the junction contained 3 bases not matched to a gene. CDR3 sequence reads: CASSIGQGSNQPQHF. As DNA, the CDR3 is TGTGCCAGCAGTATCGGACAGGGGAGCAATCAGCCCCAGCATTTT.

Only a few counts were recorded for this clonotype. The chain couples TRBV18 to TRBJ1-2, with a tentative D call TRBD1 (6 bases). The CDR3 is 15 residues long. Trimming stripped 3 bases from V and 4 bases from J, with 15 bases between. Germline assignment: CDR1 KGHSH and CDR2 LQKENI. CDR3 DNA: TGTGCCAGCTCACCCCCAGACAGGAGTACCTATGGCTACACCTTC. Its translation: CASSPPDRSTYGYTF.

The sample holds a few counts of this clonotype. The chain recombines TRBV28 with TRBJ2-3; possible D gene TRBD1, 6 bases. CDR1 is MDHEN and CDR2 is SYDVKM in the germline V gene. This CDR3 contains 16 residues. Between the trimmed V and J ends, which lost 10 bases and 1 base, there was a span of 21 bases. The CDR3 DNA reads as TGTGCCACCTACCCACCCCCAGGGGCCGGCACAGATACGCAGTATTTT. This translates into CATYPPPGAGTDTQYF.

This clonotype was counted a few times. Here the CDR3 reads CSVEFSTRNYGYTF. The CDR3 bases are TGCAGCGTTGAGTTTTCGACCAGGAACTATGGCTACACCTTC. The V call is TRBV29-1, the J call TRBJ1-2, with D unclear. Deletions cut 3 bases from V and 2 bases from J, with 13 bases between. Germline V lookup: CDR1 SQVTM, CDR2 ANQGSEA. The CDR3 is 14 amino acids. The full variable domain, with the rest looked up from reference TRBV29-1 and TRBJ1-2, is SAVISQKPSRDICQRGTSLTIQCQVDSQVTMMFWYRQQPGQSLTLIATANQGSEATYESGFVIDKFPISRPNLTFSTLTVSNMSPEDSSIYLCSVEFSTRNYGYTFGSGTRLTVV.

This clonotype came up many times. The CDR3 is CSVRREGARFF. The CDR3 DNA follows: TGCAGCGTCCGGAGGGAGGGGGCTCGGTTCTTC. The chain carries TRBV29-1 and TRBJ2-1; D may be TRBD1 or TRBD2 (7 bases each). CDR3 length equals 11 residues. Germline loops: CDR1 SQVTM, CDR2 ANQGSEA. Trimming took 6 bases from V and 15 from J, leaving 18 bases between them.

The chain employs TRBV4-1 and TRBJ2-2, with no clear D. CDR1 is MGHRA, CDR2 YSYEKL, per germline. V lost 3 bases, J lost 4 bases, and 6 bases lay in between. The CDR3 has 13 amino acids. The CDR3 loop is CASSHLLTGELFF. The CDR3, as DNA: TGCGCCAGCAGCCATCTCCTCACCGGGGAGCTGTTTTTT.

This clonotype was counted between two and nine times. This rearrangement joins TRBV6-1 to TRBJ2-7; D is uncertain. Trimming left V 6 bases short and J 2 bases short, with 11 bases between. The CDR3 runs 13 residues. Germline loops: CDR1 MNHNS, CDR2 SASEGT. The CDR3 nucleotides are TGTGCCAGCAGCTCTCTGGTTGCCTACGAGCAGTACGTC. This gives the protein CASSSLVAYEQYV.

At least ten counts were recorded for this clonotype. The chain is built from TRBV5-6 and TRBJ1-6; TRBD1 is a possible D gene (5 bases). Germline loops: CDR1 SGHDT, CDR2 YYEEEE. Trimming shortened V by 0 bases and J by 8 bases, and 12 bases separated the two germline ends. This CDR3 spans 15 amino acids. The CDR3 DNA follows: TGTGCCAGCAGCTTGGAGCGACAGAGCTATTCACCCCTCCACTTT. Protein sequence: CASSLERQSYSPLHF. Together with reference TRBV5-6 and TRBJ1-6, the CDR3 gives the full variable domain: DAGVTQSPTHLIKTRGQQVTLRCSPKSGHDTVSWYQQALGQGPQFIFQYYEEEERQRGNFPDRFSGHQFPNYSSELNVNALLLGDSALYLCASSLERQSYSPLHFGNGTRLTVT.

This clonotype was seen a few times. The chain employs TRBV9 and TRBJ2-5; perhaps D is TRBD1 or TRBD2 (5 bases each). Trimming took 2 bases from V and 3 from J, leaving 14 bases between them. The CDR3 is 15 residues long. CDR1 is SGDLS, CDR2 YYNGEE, per germline. In DNA, the CDR3 is TGTGCCAGCAGCGTCACCGGGACCAGAGAAGAGACCCAGTACTTC. The encoded protein is CASSVTGTREETQYF.

This clonotype was counted many times. The chain couples TRBV4-1 to TRBJ2-3; D could derive from TRBD1 or TRBD2 (5 bases each). The V gene lost 10 bases and the J gene lost 0 bases, with 20 bases spanning the gap. The CDR3 has 16 amino acids. In germline, CDR1 is MGHRA, CDR2 YSYEKL. The DNA for the CDR3 is TGCGCCACCACCGGGGACGGGTACTTCAGCACAGATACGCAGTATTTT. This translates into CATTGDGYFSTDTQYF.

At least ten counts were recorded for this clonotype. V usage is TRBV7-3 and J usage is TRBJ2-6; no reliable D call. Trimming shortened V by 4 bases and J by 0 bases, and 7 bases separated the two germline ends. Germline V gene sequence: CDR1 SGHTA, CDR2 FQGTGA. There are 15 residues in the CDR3. CDR3 sequence reads: CASSSGLSGANVLTF. The CDR3 DNA follows: TGTGCCAGCAGCTCGGGTCTCTCTGGGGCCAACGTCCTGACTTTC.

The chain employs TRBV9 and TRBJ1-1; the D is unclear. CDR3 length: 13 amino acids. Germline lookup yields CDR1 SGDLS and CDR2 YYNGEE. Trimming removed 1 base from V and 0 bases from J, with 4 bases in between. This CDR3 is CASSVYLNTEAFF. The CDR3 nucleotides are TGTGCCAGCAGCGTATACCTGAACACTGAAGCTTTCTTT.

CDR3 in amino acids: CASSSGAPGTEAFF. The CDR3, as DNA: TGTGCCAGCAGCTCCGGAGCCCCAGGCACTGAAGCTTTCTTT. This sequence joins TRBV7-9 and TRBJ1-1; D uncertain. The CDR3 runs to 14 residues. Per the germline V gene, CDR1 is SEHNR and CDR2 is FQNEAQ (reference sequence). The V and J ends lost 4 bases and 4 bases respectively, with 13 bases between them. The variable domain in full, with the rest retrieved from reference TRBV7-9 and TRBJ1-1, is DTGVSQNPRHKITKRGQNVTFRCDPISEHNRLYWYRQTLGQGPEFLTYFQNEAQLEKSRLLSDRFSAERPKGSFSTLEIQRTEQGDSAMYLCASSSGAPGTEAFFGQGTRLTVV.

The table lists this clonotype with a few counts. The genes are TRBV29-1 and TRBJ1-2; no reliable D call. The V and J ends lost 6 bases and 4 bases respectively, with 15 bases between them. CDR3 length: 13 amino acids. CDR1 is SQVTM and CDR2 is ANQGSEA in the germline V gene. The CDR3 reads CSVQALGGYGYTF. The CDR3, as DNA: TGCAGCGTGCAGGCTCTAGGAGGCTATGGCTACACCTTC.

This chain uses TRBV20-1 with TRBJ2-1, with D tentatively TRBD1 (5 bases). The CDR3 spans 15 residues. Trimming pared 6 bases from V and 2 bases from J, leaving 17 bases between. Germline V gives CDR1 DFQATT, CDR2 SNEGSKA (reference sequence). CDR3 region: CSALPRDSPYNEQFF. CDR3 nucleotides: TGCAGTGCCCTACCGAGAGACAGTCCCTACAATGAGCAGTTCTTC.

The rearrangement uses TRBV30 and TRBJ1-1; D remains ambiguous. The length of the CDR3 is 15 residues. Germline V gene lookup returns CDR1 GTSNPN and CDR2 SVGIG (reference sequence). Trimming shortened V by 0 bases and J by 4 bases, and 15 bases separated the two germline ends. The CDR3 protein is CAWSVEAGMTTEAFF. The CDR3 region has the DNA TGTGCCTGGAGTGTAGAGGCGGGGATGACCACTGAAGCTTTCTTT.

This chain uses TRBV30 with TRBJ2-5; TRBD1 aligns across 8 bases. Germline trimming cut 8 bases from V and 4 bases from J; bases unmatched to any gene: 3. This CDR3 region has 11 residues. Germline lookup yields CDR1 GTSNPN and CDR2 SVGIG (reference sequence). The CDR3: CAGRGPETQYF. CDR3 DNA sequence: TGTGCCGGCAGGGGGCCAGAGACCCAGTACTTC.

This clonotype was seen a few times. This chain connects TRBV29-1 to TRBJ2-1; TRBD1 agrees at 8 bases. V gave up 7 bases and J gave up 3 bases; unmatched junction bases: 11. The CDR3 is made up of 15 amino acids. Germline V gene lookup returns CDR1 SQVTM and CDR2 ANQGSEA. Here the CDR3 DNA reads TGCAGCGGCCTCCGGACAGGGTTCATCTACAATGAGCAGTTCTTC. Translated: CSGLRTGFIYNEQFF.

The chain couples TRBV5-1 to TRBJ1-1; D gene uncertain. The CDR3 is made up of 13 amino acids. Germline V gives CDR1 SGHRS, CDR2 YFSETQ. Trimming took off 5 bases at V and 9 bases at J, with 17 bases between the two ends. The CDR3 region has the DNA TGCGCCAGCAGTTCAGAGTGGGAAGATAAAGCTTTCTTT. Amino acids: CASSSEWEDKAFF.